This T cell receptor beta chain is from a study of T-cell memory formation after mild COVID-19. From germline, CDR1 is MGHRA and CDR2 YSYEKL. The CDR3 runs 13 residues. Trimming cost V 8 bases and J 5 bases; bases outside gene matches: 5. This clonotype was counted at least ten times. 5'RACE with constant-segment primers yielded barcoded, UMI-tagged TCR alpha and TCR beta cDNA libraries. Each CDR3 protein is one row after TCRdb ran MiXCR on the 5' RACE reads. Of about 290,000 distinct CDR3 sequences detected, less than 20% appear once; the ten largest clones hold roughly 20%. This TCR was recovered from a man between 18 and 29 years old who had mild COVID-19 (a few samples of this study predate the infection). Cell type and time point are not known. The V call is TRBV4-1, the J call TRBJ2-7, with 11 bases identical to TRBD1. Material for sequencing was PBMCs or a T cell subset sorted from them (not recorded which). Here the CDR3 reads CASGTGGFNEQYF. CDR3 nucleotide sequence: TGCGCCAGCGGGACAGGGGGATTCAACGAGCAGTACTTC.